This T cell receptor (beta chain) was recorded in a study of chemoradiotherapy in HPV16-positive cancers. Repertoires were sampled repeatedly during chemoradiotherapy. Germline V gene data show CDR1 as SGDLS and CDR2 as YYNGEE. This CDR3 region has 14 residues. The trim removed 0 bases at V and 7 bases at J, leaving 4 bases unmatched. Clones were read by immunoSEQ multiplex PCR, and TCRdb kept only the in-frame ones, dropping some. This sample has approximately 52,000 clones; 90% occur once, and the top ten carry more than 3%. This receptor was identified in a human donor with HPV-associated anogenital cancer. The rearrangement uses TRBV9 and TRBJ2-1; 7 bases fit TRBD1. The sample consisted of blood, taken from a patient who underwent chemoradiotherapy. CDR3 region: CASSVETGFNEQFF. The CDR3 region has the DNA TGTGCCAGCAGCGTAGAGACAGGGTTTAATGAGCAGTTCTTC.